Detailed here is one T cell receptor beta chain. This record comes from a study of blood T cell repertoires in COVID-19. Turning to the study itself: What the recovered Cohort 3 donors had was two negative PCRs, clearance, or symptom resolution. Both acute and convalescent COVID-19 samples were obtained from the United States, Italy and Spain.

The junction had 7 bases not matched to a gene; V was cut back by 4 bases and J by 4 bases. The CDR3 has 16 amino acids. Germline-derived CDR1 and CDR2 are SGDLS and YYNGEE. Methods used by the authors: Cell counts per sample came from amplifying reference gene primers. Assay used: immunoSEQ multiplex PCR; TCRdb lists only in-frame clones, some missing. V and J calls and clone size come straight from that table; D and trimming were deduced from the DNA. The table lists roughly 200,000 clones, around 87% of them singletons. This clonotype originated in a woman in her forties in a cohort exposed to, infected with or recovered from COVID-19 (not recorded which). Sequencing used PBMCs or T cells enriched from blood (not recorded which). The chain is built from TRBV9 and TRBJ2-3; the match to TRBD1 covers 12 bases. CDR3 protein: CASSTRDRGRADTQYF. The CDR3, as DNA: TGTGCCAGCAGCACTAGGGACAGGGGGCGGGCAGATACGCAGTATTTT.